Listed below are T cell receptor beta chains from one sample, sequenced in a study of CD8 T cells in ankylosing spondylitis. TCRdb called the 5' RACE reads again in MiXCR, with one record for every CDR3 protein. The repertoire holds about 450,000 distinct CDR3 sequences, roughly 26% seen once, with 0.89% in the top ten. The specimen was blood, either unsorted or a sorted T cell fraction (not recorded which). All receptors come from a male donor with ankylosing spondylitis. Each CDR3 is given with its conserved first and last residue. D genes are given only for firm matches. Some rows mark clone size as missing; the rest say once, few, many or name a class of expanded clone.

TRBJ1-6 | few | TRBV20-1 | - | TGCAGTGCTAGACTCGACATTGGTTCACCCCTCCACTTT | CSARLDIGSPLHF
TRBJ2-1 | - | TRBV2 | - | TGTGCCAGCAGTTGGGGGCAGGGAAACAATGAGCAGTTCTTC | CASSWGQGNNEQFF
TRBJ2-5 | - | TRBV7-2 | TRBD2 | TGTGCCAGCAGCTTCACTAGCGGGTCTCAAGAGACCCAGTACTTC | CASSFTSGSQETQYF
TRBJ2-7 | - | TRBV20-1 | - | TGCAGTGCACCGGGACCCACGGGGGAGCAGTACTTC | CSAPGPTGEQYF
TRBJ1-6 | - | TRBV5-1 | - | TGCGCCAGCAGCTTGGGACCCTTCGGAAATTCACCCCTCCACTTT | CASSLGPFGNSPLHF
TRBJ2-5 | - | TRBV11-3 | - | TGTGCCAGCAGCGACCCGTACCTTATAGCGTCAATAGAGACCCAGTACTTC | CASSDPYLIASIETQYF
TRBJ2-5 | - | TRBV5-1 | TRBD1 | TGCGCCAGCAGCTTGGGGGACAGTCATCAAGAGACCCAGTACTTC | CASSLGDSHQETQYF
TRBJ2-2 | many | TRBV12-3/TRBV12-4 | TRBD2 | TGTGCCAGCAGTTTAGCCAATAGCGGGAGGGTCACCGGGGAGCTGTTTTTT | CASSLANSGRVTGELFF
TRBJ2-1 | few | TRBV7-2 | - | TGTGCCAGCAGTCGAGCGGGCTCTGATTACAATGAGCAGTTCTTC | CASSRAGSDYNEQFF
TRBJ2-3 | few | TRBV3-1 | - | TGTGCCAGCAGCCAACTAGATTTGTCAGATACGCAGTATTTT | CASSQLDLSDTQYF
TRBJ1-5 | few | TRBV6-6 | - | TGTGCCAGCGCCGCGAGGGATAAGCAGCCCCAGCATTTT | CASAARDKQPQHF
TRBJ2-5 | - | TRBV29-1 | TRBD2 | TGCAGCGTTGTGAGACTAGCGGGATTAGAGACCCAGTACTTC | CSVVRLAGLETQYF
TRBJ1-4 | many | TRBV12-3/TRBV12-4 | TRBD1 | TGTGCCAGCAGTTGGGGACAGGGGGCCGGTAATGAAAAACTGTTTTTT | CASSWGQGAGNEKLFF
TRBJ1-2 | - | TRBV6-5 | TRBD1 | TGTGCCAGCAGTTACGATCCCCGGGACAGCTATGGCTACACCTTC | CASSYDPRDSYGYTF
TRBJ2-3 | few | TRBV5-1 | - | TGCGCCAGCAGCGGGGCCCGGTCTAGCGACACAGATACGCAGTATTTT | CASSGARSSDTDTQYF
TRBJ2-2 | - | TRBV20-1 | - | TGCAGTGCTCAGAGACCCCAGGGGAGGGATACCGGGGAGCTGTTTTTT | CSAQRPQGRDTGELFF
TRBJ1-1 | - | TRBV3-1 | - | TGTGCCAGCAGCTTTCAGGGGAGCGGCACTGAAGCTTTCTTT | CASSFQGSGTEAFF
TRBJ2-7 | - | TRBV18 | - | TGTGCCAGCTCACCCCAGGGACATGAAGCCTACGAGCAGTACTTC | CASSPQGHEAYEQYF
TRBJ2-7 | - | TRBV30 | TRBD1 | TGTGCCTGGAGTTTTGGGACAGGGGACGAGCAGTACTTC | CAWSFGTGDEQYF
TRBJ1-1 | - | TRBV20-1 | - | TGCAGTGCGATGACACTTTACACTGAAGCTTTCTTT | CSAMTLYTEAFF
TRBJ2-5 | - | TRBV15 | - | TGTGCCACCAGCAGAGGGGCGGCTCGGAAAGAAGAGACCCAGTACTTC | CATSRGAARKEETQYF
TRBJ2-3 | - | TRBV11-3 | TRBD2 | TGTGCCAGCAGCTTAGGGGGACTAGCGGGAGCAGGAGATACGCAGTATTTT | CASSLGGLAGAGDTQYF
TRBJ2-1 | few | TRBV5-4 | - | TGTGCCAGCAGCCCAACTGGTGGGCGGAACAATGAGCAGTTCTTC | CASSPTGGRNNEQFF
TRBJ1-1 | - | TRBV27 | - | TGTGCCAGCAGCCGAGCGGGGGGGCTTAGGACTGAAGCTTTCTTT | CASSRAGGLRTEAFF
TRBJ1-5 | - | TRBV5-5 | TRBD1 | TGTGCCAGCAGCTTGTTGGACAGGGTTCAGCCCCAGCATTTT | CASSLLDRVQPQHF
TRBJ1-5 | few | TRBV24-1 | TRBD1 | TGTGCCACCAGTGAGGGGGACAGGGACAATCAGCCCCAGCATTTT | CATSEGDRDNQPQHF
TRBJ1-2 | few | TRBV5-1 | TRBD1 | TGCGCCAGCAGCTATGCAGGAGGGGGCAGCTATGGCTACACCTTC | CASSYAGGGSYGYTF
TRBJ2-3 | few | TRBV4-1 | TRBD2 | TGCGCCAGCAGCCAAGAGTGGTTCGGGCTAGCGGGAAATACAGATACGCAGTATTTT | CASSQEWFGLAGNTDTQYF
TRBJ1-2 | few | TRBV27 | - | TGTGCCAGCAGTTTATCTGACCAGGAACAGCTCTATGGCTACACCTTC | CASSLSDQEQLYGYTF
TRBJ2-5 | few | TRBV20-1 | - | TGCAGTGCTAGAGGCACAGGGTGGAAGACCCAGTACTTC | CSARGTGWKTQYF
TRBJ2-3 | once | TRBV20-1 | - | TGCAGTGCCAGCAAGGACAGTCGTGCCGGGACGGATACGCAGTATTTT | CSASKDSRAGTDTQYF
TRBJ2-5 | few | TRBV11-2 | - | TGTGCCAGCAGTCCCTGGGGGGGCTTCCAAGAGACCCAGTACTTC | CASSPWGGFQETQYF
TRBJ2-1 | many | TRBV3-1 | - | TGTGCCAGCAGCCCTCCTCAGTGGCTCAATGAGCAGTTCTTC | CASSPPQWLNEQFF
TRBJ1-2 | - | TRBV11-2 | TRBD1 | TGTGCCAGCAGCTTAGGAGGGACAGGGGTCTACTATGGCTACACCTTC | CASSLGGTGVYYGYTF
TRBJ2-3 | - | TRBV6-1 | - | TGTGCCAGCAGGGACATCGGAACAGATACGCAGTATTTT | CASRDIGTDTQYF
TRBJ1-1 | - | TRBV5-1 | - | TGCGCCAGCAGCTGGGGGTTTCAGGTGAACACTGAAGCTTTCTTT | CASSWGFQVNTEAFF
TRBJ2-1 | few | TRBV29-1 | - | TGCAGCGTTGAAGATCTCTCCGACACATACAATGAGCAGTTCTTC | CSVEDLSDTYNEQFF
TRBJ1-1 | - | TRBV20-1 | - | TGCAGTGCTAGAGACGGGACATCTCGGGGGGCTTTCTTT | CSARDGTSRGAFF
TRBJ1-2 | - | TRBV5-1 | - | TGCGCCAGCAGGCAAGGGGTTGACACCTATGGCTACACCTTC | CASRQGVDTYGYTF
TRBJ2-5 | once | TRBV7-8 | - | TGTGCCAGCAGCTTAGCGCGCAGTCTGAACTTC | CASSLARSLNF
TRBJ2-1 | - | TRBV20-1 | TRBD2 | TGCAGTGCTACCGGCGGGAGCTCCTACAATGAGCAGTTCTTC | CSATGGSSYNEQFF
TRBJ1-1 | few | TRBV30 | - | TGTGCCTGGAGGTCCCCAGGGCCGCTGATAGCTTTCTTT | CAWRSPGPLIAFF
TRBJ2-1 | - | TRBV5-1 | TRBD1 | TGCGCCAGCAGCCAGACAGGGCTTAACAATGAGCAGTTCTTC | CASSQTGLNNEQFF